This TCR beta chain was found in a study of shared T cell receptors in the human thymus. Some clones are missing from TCRdb's copy, which holds only in-frame ones; the method was immunoSEQ multiplex PCR. The data show about 380,000 clones, 95% seen once. V lost 2 bases and J 3 bases, leaving 20 bases between the germline ends. This CDR3 spans 17 amino acids. Germline V gene sequence: CDR1 LNHNV, CDR2 YYDKDF (reference sequence). Sequenced input: thymocytes. J is TRBJ2-7 and V is TRBV15; a weak D match, TRBD2 (6 bases). The sequence was obtained from a human donor. In DNA, the CDR3 is TGTGCCACCAGCAGAACTCTTGTCGAGGGAGGCCTCTACGAGCAGTACTTC. This translates into CATSRTLVEGGLYEQYF.